Described below is a single T cell receptor (beta chain) sequence and its context. The data derive from a study of blood T cell repertoires in COVID-19. Study information: Spain, Italy and the United States supplied samples that represented acute and convalescent COVID-19.

Authors' methods: It was from reference gene primer amplification that nucleated cell counts were estimated. Clones were read by immunoSEQ multiplex PCR, and TCRdb kept only the in-frame ones, dropping some. V and J calls and clone size come straight from that table; D and trimming were deduced from the DNA. The sample includes 200,000 to 250,000 clones, more than 75% of them seen just once. Trimming removed 4 bases at V and 0 bases at J, with 14 bases between. The length of the CDR3 is 16 residues. Germline lookup yields CDR1 SGHRS and CDR2 YFSETQ. This TCR was recovered from a man aged 40-55 years with acute or convalescent COVID-19. J is TRBJ1-3 and V is TRBV5-1, with TRBD1 as a possible D gene (5 bases). The sample comprised peripheral blood. The DNA of the CDR3 is TGCGCCAGCAGCCTTCGGGGGATTCACTCTGGAAACACCATATATTTT. It codes for CASSLRGIHSGNTIYF. Looking up the rest from reference TRBV5-1 and TRBJ1-3 gives the full variable domain: KAGVTQTPRYLIKTRGQQVTLSCSPISGHRSVSWYQQTPGQGLQFLFEYFSETQRNKGNFPGRFSGRQFSNSRSEMNVSTLELGDSALYLCASSLRGIHSGNTIYFGEGSWLTVV.